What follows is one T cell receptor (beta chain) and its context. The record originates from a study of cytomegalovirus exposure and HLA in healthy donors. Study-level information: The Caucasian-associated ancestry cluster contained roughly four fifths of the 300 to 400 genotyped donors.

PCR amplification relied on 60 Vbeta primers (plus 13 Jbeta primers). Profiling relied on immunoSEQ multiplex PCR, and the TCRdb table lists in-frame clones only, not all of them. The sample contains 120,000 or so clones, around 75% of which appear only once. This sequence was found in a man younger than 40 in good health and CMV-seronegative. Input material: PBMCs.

CDR3 sequence reads: CASSATGTAKNIQYF. The CDR3 coding sequence is TGTGCCAGCAGCGCGACAGGGACAGCCAAAAACATTCAGTACTTC. The rearrangement joins TRBV6-5 to TRBJ2-4; 7 bases match TRBD1. The CDR3 has 15 amino acids. With V trimmed by 6 bases and J by 0 bases, 5 bases remained unmatched. CDR1 is MNHEY and CDR2 is SVGAGI in the germline V gene.